This T cell receptor beta chain was sequenced for a study of shared T cell receptors in the human thymus. Using immunoSEQ multiplex PCR, the repertoire was profiled, and TCRdb retains in-frame clones only, with some absent. The table shows 500,000 to 750,000 clones, with approximately 87% occurring only once. Another study also made use of these data, one on human thymus T cells. That paper adds: Resections that were taken during corrective heart surgery supplied the thymus tissue.

Sequenced: thymocytes. This clonotype was obtained from a boy under two years old with a congenital heart defect.

The CDR3 region is CASSSRQGGYNEQFF. In DNA, the CDR3 is TGTGCCAGCAGCTCGCGACAGGGGGGGTACAATGAGCAGTTCTTC. The genes are TRBV7-2 and TRBJ2-1, with 9 bases lining up with TRBD1. The CDR3 is 15 amino acids. Germline lookup yields CDR1 SGHTA and CDR2 FQGNSA. The J segment lost 4 bases and the V segment lost 4 bases, leaving 5 bases of the junction unmatched.